This T cell receptor beta chain was profiled in a study of CD8 T cells in ankylosing spondylitis. Study-wide results and limits: Reactive arthritis synovial fluid and blood were previously reported to contain some motif variants. It was reported that disease-linked clones were significantly enriched in matched ankylosing spondylitis synovial fluid.

This CDR3 contains 15 residues. The V gene's germline CDR1 is SGHKS and CDR2 YYEKEE (reference sequence). Trimming removed 3 bases at V and 2 bases at J, with 12 bases between. This clonotype was seen at least ten times. What it binds is not known. TCRdb re-analysed the 5' RACE reads in MiXCR, keeping a single row per CDR3 protein. The profile shows about 30,000 distinct CDR3 sequences, about 30% of them singletons. The receptor was derived from a male donor with ankylosing spondylitis. Sample: synovial fluid, either unsorted or a sorted T cell fraction (not recorded which). The genes are TRBV5-5 and TRBJ2-1; D not certain. The DNA for the CDR3 is TGTGCCAGCAGCTCGCAGCGATTAACCTACAATGAGCAGTTCTTC. It yields the protein CASSSQRLTYNEQFF.